This T cell receptor beta chain came from a study of long-term antiretroviral therapy in people with HIV. As concerns this clone: Its specificity is unknown.

The immunoSEQ assay was v3.0, run at survey level. Sequencing was performed with immunoSEQ multiplex PCR; in TCRdb, only in-frame clones are kept and a portion is missing. This sample has under 30,000 clones, with 60% to 85% found just once. General study points: Blood obtained between 2004 and 2017 may reflect older ART regimens. Those clones which expanded before ART made up the dominant part of the repertoire at all time points. Comparison with controls showed narrower CDR3 length ranges in HIV repertoires.

The United States was where all participants with HIV were treated. V shed 7 bases and J 0 bases; nucleotides not matched to a gene: 7. CDR1 is GTSNPN and CDR2 is SVGIG in the germline V gene (reference sequence). The CDR3 is made up of 14 amino acids. The sample in question was unsorted PBMCs, obtained 2.1 years after starting antiretroviral therapy. The receptor's source is a man aged 25 to 45 with HIV. This chain uses TRBV30 with TRBJ2-3, with 7 nucleotides matching TRBD2. CDR3 loop: CAYGGVTSTDTQYF. CDR3 sequence (DNA): TGTGCCTATGGGGGGGTGACTAGCACAGATACGCAGTATTTT.